Below are 6 T cell receptor beta chains sequenced from a single sample in a study of vaccination and CD4 T cells after COVID-19. The Oncomine TCR Beta short-read assay was applied to DNA of cultured CD4+ T cells. TCRdb processed the PCR reads anew with MiXCR; each CDR3 protein has one entry. Of 20,000 to 25,000 distinct CDR3 sequences listed, roughly half are singletons. Their target antigens are unknown. Treatment indicated: roughly nine-day PBMC culture with coronavirus spike peptide pools or control peptides (ViraFEST assay). The sequencing sample was made of CD4+ T cells from blood, cultured in vitro. The receptor set was obtained from a human donor who had recovered from COVID-19.

This clonotype was counted only a few times. This chain uses TRBV19 with TRBJ2-3, with 7 bases lining up with TRBD1. Unmatched junction bases numbered 5, after V lost 7 bases and J lost 1 base. CDR3 size: 14 residues. CDR1 LNHDA and CDR2 SQIVND come from the germline V gene (reference sequence). The CDR3 here is CASTRDRRTDTQYF. CDR3 in DNA: TGTGCCAGTACCCGGGACAGACGCACAGATACGCAGTATTTT.

This clonotype was seen more than once but under ten times. CDR3 protein: CASSYSLGHANTGELFF. Here the CDR3 DNA reads TGTGCCAGCAGTTACTCCCTAGGACATGCGAACACCGGGGAGCTGTTTTTT. This chain joins TRBV6-5 and TRBJ2-2, with D possibly matching TRBD1 (5 bases). The V and J ends lost 0 bases and 0 bases respectively, with 11 bases between them. Germline V gene sequence: CDR1 MNHEY, CDR2 SVGAGI. The CDR3 extends over 17 amino acids.

CDR3 sequence (DNA): TGTGCCAGCAGCCACCGCCAGGGAGAGACCCAGTACTTC. Translated: CASSHRQGETQYF. V is TRBV6-1 and J is TRBJ2-5; D is perhaps TRBD1 (5 bases). The CDR3 is 13 amino acids. Germline CDR1 MNHNS, CDR2 SASEGT. V lost 6 bases and J lost 4, with 12 bases in between.

This clonotype was picked up a small number of times. The V and J genes are TRBV27 and TRBJ1-6, with D uncertain. The CDR3 has 15 amino acids. With 3 bases removed from V and 7 bases from J, the gap between germline ends came to 13 bases. Germline CDR1 is MNHEY and CDR2 is SMNVEV (reference sequence). The CDR3 coding sequence is TGTGCCAGCAGTTTGATGGAGGGTTGGAATTCACCCCTCCACTTT. It yields the protein CASSLMEGWNSPLHF.

This rearrangement joins TRBV7-3 to TRBJ1-2, with TRBD1 matching over 9 bases. CDR1 is SGHTA, CDR2 FQGTGA, per germline. Trimming at V came to 0 bases and at J to 5 bases, leaving 4 bases not matched to a gene. This CDR3 comprises 15 residues. This CDR3 reads CASSLTGDRAYGYTF. The CDR3 DNA reads as TGTGCCAGCAGCTTAACGGGGGACAGGGCTTATGGCTACACCTTC.

The chain links TRBV27 to TRBJ1-2, with 7 positions matching TRBD1. Germline lookup yields CDR1 MNHEY and CDR2 SMNVEV (reference sequence). This CDR3 is built from 12 residues. V lost 6 bases and J lost 8; bases outside the gene matches: 6. The CDR3 reads CASRRDRGGYTF. The CDR3 nucleotides read TGTGCCAGCAGACGGGACAGAGGCGGCTACACCTTC.